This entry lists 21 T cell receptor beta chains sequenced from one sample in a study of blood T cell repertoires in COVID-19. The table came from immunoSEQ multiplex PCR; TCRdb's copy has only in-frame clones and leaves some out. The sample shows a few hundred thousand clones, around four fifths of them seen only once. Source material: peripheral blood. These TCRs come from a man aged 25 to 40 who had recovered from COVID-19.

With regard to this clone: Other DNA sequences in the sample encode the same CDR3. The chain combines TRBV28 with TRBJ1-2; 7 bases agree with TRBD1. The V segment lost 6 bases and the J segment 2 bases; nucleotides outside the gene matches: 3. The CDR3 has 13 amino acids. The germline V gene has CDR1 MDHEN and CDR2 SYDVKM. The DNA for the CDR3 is TGTGCCAGCAGCCTGGGACAGAACTATGGCTACACCTTC. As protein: CASSLGQNYGYTF.

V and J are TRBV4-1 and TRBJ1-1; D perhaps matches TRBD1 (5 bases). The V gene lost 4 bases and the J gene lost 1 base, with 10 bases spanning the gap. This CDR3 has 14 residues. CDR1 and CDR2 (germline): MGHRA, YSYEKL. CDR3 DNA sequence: TGCGCCAGCAGCCCTAACCAGGGGAACACTGAAGCTTTCTTT. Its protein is CASSPNQGNTEAFF.

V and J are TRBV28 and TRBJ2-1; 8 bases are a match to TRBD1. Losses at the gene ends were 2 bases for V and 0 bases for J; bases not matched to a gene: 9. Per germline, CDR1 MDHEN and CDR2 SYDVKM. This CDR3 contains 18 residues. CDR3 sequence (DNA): TGTGCCAGCAGTTTAGGGACAGGTGGGGACGACTCCTACAATGAGCAGTTCTTC. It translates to CASSLGTGGDDSYNEQFF.

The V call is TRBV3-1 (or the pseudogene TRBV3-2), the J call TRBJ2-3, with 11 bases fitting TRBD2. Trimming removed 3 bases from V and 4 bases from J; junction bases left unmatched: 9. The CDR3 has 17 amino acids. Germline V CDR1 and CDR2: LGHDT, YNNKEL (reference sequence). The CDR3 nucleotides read TGTGCCAGCAGCCACGGTAATAGCGGGGGGGCCCCAGATACGCAGTATTTT. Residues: CASSHGNSGGAPDTQYF.

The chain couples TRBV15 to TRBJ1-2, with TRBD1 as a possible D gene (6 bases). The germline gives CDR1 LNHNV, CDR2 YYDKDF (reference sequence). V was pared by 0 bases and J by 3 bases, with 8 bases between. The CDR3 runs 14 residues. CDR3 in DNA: TGTGCCACCAGCAGAGACAGGGGAGACTATGGCTACACCTTC. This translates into CATSRDRGDYGYTF. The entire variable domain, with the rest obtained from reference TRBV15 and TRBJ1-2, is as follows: DAMVIQNPRYQVTQFGKPVTLSCSQTLNHNVMYWYQQKSSQAPKLLFHYYDKDFNNEADTPDNFQSRRPNTSFCFLDIRSPGLGDTAMYLCATSRDRGDYGYTFGSGTRLTVV.

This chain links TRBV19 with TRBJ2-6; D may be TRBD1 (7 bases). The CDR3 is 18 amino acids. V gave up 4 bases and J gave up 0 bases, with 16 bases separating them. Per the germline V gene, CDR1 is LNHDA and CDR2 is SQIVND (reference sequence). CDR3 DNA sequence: TGTGCCAGTAGTAAGGGGGGCAGGGGGTTCTCTGGGGCCAACGTCCTGACTTTC. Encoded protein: CASSKGGRGFSGANVLTF. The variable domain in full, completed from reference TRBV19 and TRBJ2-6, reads DGGITQSPKYLFRKEGQNVTLSCEQNLNHDAMYWYRQDPGQGLRLIYYSQIVNDFQKGDIAEGYSVSREKKESFPLTVTSAQKNPTAFYLCASSKGGRGFSGANVLTFGAGSRLTVL.

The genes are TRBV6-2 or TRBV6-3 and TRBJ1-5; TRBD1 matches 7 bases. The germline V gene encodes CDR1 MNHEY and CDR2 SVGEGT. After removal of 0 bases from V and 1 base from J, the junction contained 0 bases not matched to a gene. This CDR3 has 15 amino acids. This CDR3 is CASSYSGGSNQPQHF. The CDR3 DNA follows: TGTGCCAGCAGTTACTCAGGGGGCAGCAATCAGCCCCAGCATTTT.

In DNA, the CDR3 is TGTGCCAGCAGTTACTCCGGCGGGACAGGGGGCACTGAAGCTTTCTTT. Its protein product is CASSYSGGTGGTEAFF. The rearrangement uses TRBV6-5 and TRBJ1-1; 11 bases agree with TRBD1. CDR3 length equals 16 residues. In germline, CDR1 is MNHEY, CDR2 SVGAGI. V was clipped by 0 bases and J by 4 bases; unmatched bases: 4.

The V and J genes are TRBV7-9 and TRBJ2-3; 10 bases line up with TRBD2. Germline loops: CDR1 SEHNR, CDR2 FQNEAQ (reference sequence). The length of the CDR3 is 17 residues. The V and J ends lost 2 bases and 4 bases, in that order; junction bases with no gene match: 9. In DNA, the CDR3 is TGTGCCAGCAGCTTATGGGTATCGCTAGCGGGGGCAGATACGCAGTATTTT. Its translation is CASSLWVSLAGADTQYF.

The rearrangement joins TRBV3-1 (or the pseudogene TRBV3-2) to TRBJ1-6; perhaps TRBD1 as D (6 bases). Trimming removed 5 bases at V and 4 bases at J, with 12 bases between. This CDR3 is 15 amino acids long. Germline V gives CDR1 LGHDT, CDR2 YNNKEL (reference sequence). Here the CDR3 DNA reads TGTGCCAGCAGCTCACAGGGTGGATATAATTCACCCCTCCACTTT. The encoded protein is CASSSQGGYNSPLHF.

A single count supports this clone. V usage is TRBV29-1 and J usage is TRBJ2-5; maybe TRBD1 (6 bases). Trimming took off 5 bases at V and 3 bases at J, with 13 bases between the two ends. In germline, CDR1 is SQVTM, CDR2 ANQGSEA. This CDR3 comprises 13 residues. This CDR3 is CSVQGWGKETQYF. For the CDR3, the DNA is TGCAGCGTTCAGGGGTGGGGGAAAGAGACCCAGTACTTC.

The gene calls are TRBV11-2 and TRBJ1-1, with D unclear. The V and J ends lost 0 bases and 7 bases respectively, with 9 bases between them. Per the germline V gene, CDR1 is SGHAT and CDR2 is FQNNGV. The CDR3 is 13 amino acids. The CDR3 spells CASSLDSSLEAFF. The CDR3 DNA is TGTGCCAGCAGCTTAGATTCGTCCCTTGAAGCTTTCTTT.

CDR3 region: CASSIPGRFSGANVLTF. CDR3 in DNA: TGTGCCAGTAGTATCCCCGGCAGGTTCTCTGGGGCCAACGTCCTGACTTTC. This chain joins TRBV19 and TRBJ2-6; D remains ambiguous. This CDR3 has 17 amino acids. The ends were cut back, 3 bases at V and 0 bases at J, with 12 bases in the middle. Per the germline V gene, CDR1 is LNHDA and CDR2 is SQIVND (reference sequence).

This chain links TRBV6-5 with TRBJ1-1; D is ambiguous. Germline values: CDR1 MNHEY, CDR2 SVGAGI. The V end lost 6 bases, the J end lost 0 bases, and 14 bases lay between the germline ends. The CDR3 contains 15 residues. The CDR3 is CASRKRGYMNTEAFF. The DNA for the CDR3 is TGTGCCAGCAGAAAGAGAGGATACATGAACACTGAAGCTTTCTTT.

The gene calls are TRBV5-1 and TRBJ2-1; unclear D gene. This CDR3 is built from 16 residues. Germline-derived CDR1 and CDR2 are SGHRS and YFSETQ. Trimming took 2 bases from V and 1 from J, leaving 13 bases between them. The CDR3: CASSLPLLRSYNEQFF. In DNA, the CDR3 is TGCGCCAGCAGCTTACCACTTCTACGATCCTACAATGAGCAGTTCTTC.

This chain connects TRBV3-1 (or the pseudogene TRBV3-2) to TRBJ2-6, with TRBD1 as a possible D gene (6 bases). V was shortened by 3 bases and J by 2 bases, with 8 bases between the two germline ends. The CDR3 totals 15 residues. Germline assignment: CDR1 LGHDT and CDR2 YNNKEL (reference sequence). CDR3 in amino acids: CASSHTGTGANVLTF. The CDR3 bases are TGTGCCAGCAGCCACACAGGGACTGGGGCCAACGTCCTGACTTTC.

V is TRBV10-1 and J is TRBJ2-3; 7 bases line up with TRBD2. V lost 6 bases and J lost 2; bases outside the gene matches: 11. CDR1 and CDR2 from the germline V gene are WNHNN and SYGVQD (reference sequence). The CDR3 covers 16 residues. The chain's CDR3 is CASSLERGPITDTQYF. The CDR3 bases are TGCGCCAGCAGCCTAGAGCGGGGACCCATCACAGATACGCAGTATTTT.

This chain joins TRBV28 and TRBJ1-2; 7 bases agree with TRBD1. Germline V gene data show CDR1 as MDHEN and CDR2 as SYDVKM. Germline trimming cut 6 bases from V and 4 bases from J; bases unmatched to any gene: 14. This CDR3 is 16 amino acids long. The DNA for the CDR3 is TGTGCCAGCAGCCTTGGGGCGGGACAGATCCCCTATGGCTACACCTTC. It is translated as CASSLGAGQIPYGYTF.

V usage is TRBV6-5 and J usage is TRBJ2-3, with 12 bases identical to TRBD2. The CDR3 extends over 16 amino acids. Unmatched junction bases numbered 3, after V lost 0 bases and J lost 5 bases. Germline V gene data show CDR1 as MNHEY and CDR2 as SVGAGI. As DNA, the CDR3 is TGTGCCAGCAGTTACTCGTGGACTAGCGGGGAAGATACGCAGTATTTT. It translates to CASSYSWTSGEDTQYF.

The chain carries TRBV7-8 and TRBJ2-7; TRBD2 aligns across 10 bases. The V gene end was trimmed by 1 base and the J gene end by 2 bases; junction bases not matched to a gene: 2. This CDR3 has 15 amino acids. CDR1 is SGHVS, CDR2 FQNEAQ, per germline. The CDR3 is CASSLGTSGTYEQYF. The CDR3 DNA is TGTGCCAGCAGCTTAGGGACTAGCGGTACCTACGAGCAGTACTTC.

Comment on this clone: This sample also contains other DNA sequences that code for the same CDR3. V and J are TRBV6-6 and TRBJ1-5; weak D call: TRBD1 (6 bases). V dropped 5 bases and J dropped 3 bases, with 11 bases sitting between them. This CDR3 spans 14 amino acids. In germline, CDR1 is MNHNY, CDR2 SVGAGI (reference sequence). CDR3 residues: CASSDGQSNQPQHF. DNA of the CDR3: TGTGCCAGCAGTGACGGACAGTCCAATCAGCCCCAGCATTTT.